This T cell receptor beta chain was obtained from a study of blood T cell repertoires in COVID-19. Per germline, CDR1 MNHEY and CDR2 SVGAGI. The trim removed 2 bases at V and 5 bases at J, leaving 2 bases unmatched. The CDR3 sequence is 13 residues long. In the original workflow: Amplification from reference gene primers served as the basis for estimated nucleated cell counts. The assay was immunoSEQ multiplex PCR, and TCRdb's table has in-frame clones only and misses some. From that table come the V and J calls and clone size; the DNA was used to work out D and trimming. The sample carries 75,000 to 90,000 clones, about 80% recorded once.

V is TRBV6-5 and J is TRBJ1-2, with 7 bases matching TRBD1. Sequenced material: peripheral blood. The source is a woman aged 70-85 years with acute or convalescent COVID-19. The CDR3 loop reads CASSYGQEYGYTF. As DNA, the CDR3 is TGTGCCAGCAGTTACGGACAGGAGTATGGCTACACCTTC.